Here is one T cell receptor (beta chain) with its context. As yet, its antigen is unknown. The sample originates from a study of T cell responses to AZD1222 COVID-19 vaccine. Clones were sequenced by immunoSEQ multiplex PCR, and TCRdb holds only the in-frame ones, with some missing. The top ten hold roughly 20% of the sample, which has 55,000 to 60,000 clones, approximately 85% seen once. General study findings and limits: Unmutated variant regions reportedly attract nearly half of all spike-specific TCRs. In a largely white British group with more females than males, clonal diversity was possibly underestimated. Mapped onto spike, vaccine-associated CD4 TCRs spanned it and were dominant at 160-218 and 743-854. Increases in Spike-specific TCR breadth and depth were seen after two AZD1222 doses.

Sequencing was performed on peripheral blood, taken on day 0 of MenACWY control vaccination. The TCR comes from an adult in good health.

As DNA, the CDR3 is TGTGCCAGCAGCCCTCCCCTGGCAGATACGCAGTATTTT. The encoded protein is CASSPPLADTQYF. The chain couples TRBV25-1 to TRBJ2-3; no clear D. The CDR3 has 13 residues. With 6 bases removed from V and 4 bases from J, the gap between germline ends came to 11 bases. Germline lookup yields CDR1 MGHDK and CDR2 SYGVNS.